One and the same sample provided the 12 T cell receptor beta chains below, sequenced in a study of relationships among human T cell subsets. The T cell receptor alpha and beta CDR3 regions were amplified from mRNA by semiquantitative ARM-PCR. Exponential amplification used communal superprimers after tagged nested gene-specific primers in ARM-PCR. TCRdb used MiXCR to reprocess the multiplex PCR reads, holding one entry per CDR3 protein. The sample lists about 4,000 distinct CDR3 sequences, 51% occurring once. Th2 cells were selected with anti-CD294 beads after removing CD4+CD56+ natural killer T cells. The specimen was CD4+ Th2 cells sorted from blood. The receptors come from a man aged 40-50 years in good health.

This chain connects TRBV2 to TRBJ2-6, with TRBD1 matching 9 bases. The CDR3 consists of 16 residues. Germline values: CDR1 SNHLY, CDR2 FYNNEI. The ends lost 9 bases at V and 0 bases at J; junction bases unmatched: 6. CDR3 protein: CASHRDRVSGANVLTF. The CDR3 DNA is TGTGCCAGTCACCGGGACAGGGTCTCTGGGGCCAACGTCCTGACTTTC.

The chain combines TRBV20-1 with TRBJ2-7, with 7 positions matching TRBD2. V lost 6 bases to trimming and J lost 6 bases; unmatched junction nucleotides: 8. The CDR3 is 12 amino acids. Germline-derived CDR1 and CDR2 are DFQATT and SNEGSKA (reference sequence). In DNA form, the CDR3 reads TGCAGTGCGTGGCCCGGGACTACCGAGCAGTACTTC. Protein: CSAWPGTTEQYF.

V gene TRBV6-5 combines with J gene TRBJ1-1; D is possibly TRBD1 (5 bases). The CDR3 has 16 residues. CDR1 and CDR2 (germline): MNHEY, SVGAGI. The ends were cut back, 2 bases at V and 0 bases at J, with 13 bases in the middle. The CDR3 region has the DNA TGTGCCAGCAGTTACGGGGGTGGAGCGTTGAACACTGAAGCTTTCTTT. It translates to CASSYGGGALNTEAFF.

The rearrangement joins TRBV5-1 to TRBJ2-1, with a tentative D call TRBD2 (6 bases). Germline CDR1 is SGHRS and CDR2 is YFSETQ. V was shortened by 4 bases and J by 1 base, with 9 bases between the two germline ends. The CDR3 is 14 amino acids. The CDR3 spells CASSRGMSYNEQFF. CDR3 DNA sequence: TGCGCCAGCAGCCGGGGGATGTCCTACAATGAGCAGTTCTTC.

This clonotype was detected only a few times. The gene calls are TRBV29-1 and TRBJ1-1; D is possibly TRBD1 (6 bases). Trimming removed 8 bases at V and 4 bases at J, with 17 bases between. Germline CDR1 reads SQVTM; CDR2 reads ANQGSEA. The CDR3 covers 13 residues. The CDR3 reads CSPLVQGGTEAFF. CDR3 nucleotide sequence: TGCAGCCCATTGGTACAGGGTGGCACTGAAGCTTTCTTT.

This clonotype was counted only a few times. The genes are TRBV20-1 and TRBJ1-2; weak D call: TRBD1 (5 bases). Germline-derived CDR1 and CDR2 are DFQATT and SNEGSKA (reference sequence). CDR3 length: 15 residues. The V and J ends lost 1 base and 6 bases respectively, with 18 bases between them. The chain's CDR3 is CSARVDFGGRDGYTF. The DNA of the CDR3 is TGCAGTGCTAGAGTCGACTTTGGGGGGAGGGATGGCTACACCTTC.

V usage is TRBV11-2 and J usage is TRBJ2-5; tentatively, D is TRBD2 (6 bases). This CDR3 has 15 amino acids. CDR1 is SGHAT and CDR2 is FQNNGV in the germline V gene. V gave up 3 bases and J gave up 1 base, with 12 bases separating them. CDR3 DNA sequence: TGTGCCAGCAGCTTTTCCATCGGGAGCCAAGAGACCCAGTACTTC. Its protein product is CASSFSIGSQETQYF.

This sequence joins TRBV4-1 and TRBJ2-3; possible D gene TRBD2, 5 bases. Germline V gene lookup returns CDR1 MGHRA and CDR2 YSYEKL. The V end was cut by 2 bases, the J end by 4 bases, with 13 bases between. The length of the CDR3 is 15 residues. DNA of the CDR3: TGCGCCAGCAGCCAAACTGTCCAGAGGGCAGATACGCAGTATTTT. The encoded protein is CASSQTVQRADTQYF.

The chain combines TRBV12-3 or TRBV12-4 with TRBJ2-1; 12 nucleotides match TRBD2. The ends lost 2 bases at V and 2 bases at J; junction bases unmatched: 10. The CDR3 contains 19 residues. The CDR3 spells CASSLWNPASGRAYNEQFF. In nucleotides, the CDR3 is TGTGCCAGCAGTTTATGGAATCCGGCTAGCGGGAGGGCCTACAATGAGCAGTTCTTC.

The J gene is TRBJ1-5, the V gene TRBV20-1; no firm D call. The germline V gene encodes CDR1 DFQATT and CDR2 SNEGSKA (reference sequence). Trimming took 6 bases from V and 8 from J, leaving 17 bases between them. The CDR3 is made up of 13 amino acids. The DNA for the CDR3 is TGCAGTGCCAGACCTGGGAGTGGGGAGCCCCAGCATTTT. Residues: CSARPGSGEPQHF.

The rearrangement links TRBV28 to TRBJ2-1; possible D gene TRBD1, 5 bases. The germline V and J ends were trimmed by 4 bases and 9 bases, with 10 bases remaining between them. CDR3 length: 12 amino acids. Looked up from germline, CDR1 is MDHEN and CDR2 is SYDVKM. The CDR3 protein is CASSSRVFEQFF. CDR3 nucleotide sequence: TGTGCCAGCAGTTCCAGGGTTTTTGAGCAGTTCTTC. Using reference TRBV28 and TRBJ2-1 for the parts outside the CDR3, the full variable domain is DVKVTQSSRYLVKRTGEKVFLECVQDMDHENMFWYRQDPGLGLRLIYFSYDVKMKEKGDIPEGYSVSREKKERFSLILESASTNQTSMYLCASSSRVFEQFFGPGTRLTVL.

This sequence joins TRBV11-2 and TRBJ2-7; D not certain. The CDR3 spans 13 residues. The V end was cut by 4 bases, the J end by 2 bases, with 9 bases between. Germline assignment: CDR1 SGHAT and CDR2 FQNNGV. CDR3 coding DNA: TGTGCCAGCAGCTCACCACCTACCTACGAGCAGTACTTC. It is translated as CASSSPPTYEQYF.